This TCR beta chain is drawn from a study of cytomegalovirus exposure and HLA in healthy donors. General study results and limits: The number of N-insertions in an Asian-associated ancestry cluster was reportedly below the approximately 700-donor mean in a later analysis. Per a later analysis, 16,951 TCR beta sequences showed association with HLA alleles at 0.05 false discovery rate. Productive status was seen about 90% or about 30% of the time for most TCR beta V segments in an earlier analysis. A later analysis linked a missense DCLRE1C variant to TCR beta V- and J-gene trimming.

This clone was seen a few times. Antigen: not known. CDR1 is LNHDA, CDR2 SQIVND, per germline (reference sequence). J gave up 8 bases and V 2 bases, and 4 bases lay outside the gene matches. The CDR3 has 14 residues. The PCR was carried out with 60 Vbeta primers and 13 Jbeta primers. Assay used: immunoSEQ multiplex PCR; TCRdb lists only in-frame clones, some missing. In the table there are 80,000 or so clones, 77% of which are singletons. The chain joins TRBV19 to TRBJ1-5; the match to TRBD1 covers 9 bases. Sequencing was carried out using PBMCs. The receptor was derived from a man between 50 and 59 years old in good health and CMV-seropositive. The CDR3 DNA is TGTGCCAGTAGTATAACAGGGGGCTTGGAGCCCCAGCATTTT. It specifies CASSITGGLEPQHF.